These 2 T cell receptor beta chains were all obtained from the same sample, sequenced in a study of blood T cell repertoires in COVID-19. Profiled with immunoSEQ multiplex PCR; TCRdb holds only in-frame clones, not every one. The table has around 210,000 clones, approximately 86% seen once. What was sequenced was peripheral blood. These receptors all come from a man between 60 and 75 years old with COVID-19, enrolled during active disease.

This clone was found once. The V gene is TRBV28, the J gene TRBJ1-1; perhaps TRBD1 as D (6 bases). Germline V CDR1 and CDR2: MDHEN, SYDVKM. CDR3 length: 15 amino acids. V was trimmed by 5 bases and J by 1 base, leaving 14 bases between them. CDR3 amino acids: CASSQTGTPNTEAFF. The CDR3 bases are TGTGCCAGCAGTCAAACCGGGACACCGAACACTGAAGCTTTCTTT.

This chain connects TRBV6-2 or TRBV6-3 to TRBJ1-5, with 8 positions matching TRBD1. CDR3 size: 17 residues. Germline V lookup: CDR1 MNHEY, CDR2 SVGEGT. V was pared by 2 bases and J by 4 bases, with 10 bases of the junction left unmatched. DNA of the CDR3: TGTGCCAGCAGTTACCTTCCTTCCGGGACAGGAAATCAGCCCCAGCATTTT. This sequence encodes CASSYLPSGTGNQPQHF.